These 15 T cell receptor beta chains originate from one sample sequenced in a study of blood T cells in healthy people across ages. PCR was performed a second time for about 7 to 12 cycles using a sample-barcoded 5' primer and a J-beta primer mix. TCRdb analysed the 5' RACE reads with MiXCR anew, one entry per CDR3 protein. The repertoire consists of some 700,000 distinct CDR3 sequences, with roughly two fifths occurring once and the leading ten covering about 20%. The sequenced material came from blood. The receptors originated from a woman in her sixties in good health.

This clonotype was detected a few times. The gene calls are TRBV7-2 and TRBJ1-1; possible D gene TRBD1, 6 bases. This CDR3 comprises 13 residues. The V gene's germline CDR1 is SGHTA and CDR2 FQGNSA. Trimming took off 5 bases at V and 11 bases at J, with 18 bases between the two ends. The CDR3 loop reads CASSPGAGGHAFF. The CDR3 region has the DNA TGTGCCAGCAGCCCCGGTGCGGGGGGCCATGCTTTCTTT.

This clonotype appeared a few times. This chain uses TRBV29-1 with TRBJ1-4, with D possibly matching TRBD1 (5 bases). The ends were cut back, 3 bases at V and 5 bases at J, with 13 bases in the middle. The CDR3 runs to 14 residues. Germline V gene sequence: CDR1 SQVTM, CDR2 ANQGSEA. The CDR3, as DNA: TGCAGCGTTGAGATCGGGGCGCAGAATGAAAAACTGTTTTTT. This gives the protein CSVEIGAQNEKLFF.

J is TRBJ1-2 and V is TRBV14; D may be TRBD1 (5 bases). Trimming left V 0 bases short and J 4 bases short, with 15 bases between. The CDR3 sequence is 16 residues long. Germline-derived CDR1 and CDR2 are SGHDN and FVKESK. The CDR3 reads CASSQEDRGTLYGYTF. Here the CDR3 DNA reads TGTGCCAGCAGCCAAGAAGATAGGGGTACCCTCTATGGCTACACCTTC.

Of note for this clonotype: An end of the junction does not agree with germline; a read error may underlie this. This rearrangement joins TRBV7-2 to TRBJ2-7, with 7 bases fitting TRBD2. Germline V lookup: CDR1 SGHTA, CDR2 FQGNSA. This CDR3 has 17 amino acids. CDR3 DNA: TGTGCCAGTAGCTTAGAGGAATCACTAGCGTTCTCCTACGAGCAGTACTTC. As protein: CASSLEESLAFSYEQYF.

This chain connects TRBV24-1 to TRBJ2-1; D unresolved. The DNA matches TRBJ2-7 better at its end, which makes the J call doubtful. The germline V gene encodes CDR1 KGHDR and CDR2 SFDVKD. The CDR3 is 15 residues long. The DNA for the CDR3 is TGTGCCACCAGTGACGCCCAGAGCTCCTACAATGAGCAGTACTTC. Translated: CATSDAQSSYNEQYF.

This clonotype was counted a few times. V gene TRBV21-1 combines with J gene TRBJ1-5. TRBV21-1 is an annotated pseudogene. This CDR3 comprises 14 residues. The CDR3 is CASSKEVSNQPQHF. CDR3 in DNA: TGTGCCAGCAGCAAGGAGGTTAGCAATCAGCCCCAGCATTTT.

This clonotype was counted a few times. This chain uses TRBV5-1 with TRBJ1-2; D gene uncertain. V was clipped by 0 bases and J by 7 bases, with 7 bases between them. The CDR3 spans 12 residues. Germline V gene sequence: CDR1 SGHRS, CDR2 YFSETQ. The CDR3 nucleotides are TGCGCCAGCAGCTTGGATTGGGCTGGCTACACCTTC. It codes for CASSLDWAGYTF.

This clonotype has only a few counts. V usage is TRBV4-2 and J usage is TRBJ2-2, with TRBD1 as a possible D gene (5 bases). Germline-derived CDR1 and CDR2 are LGHNA and YNFKEQ. Between the trimmed V and J ends, which lost 3 bases and 1 base, there was a span of 9 bases. The CDR3 totals 15 residues. The CDR3 DNA sequence: TGTGCCAGCAGCCATAGCAGGGAGAACACCGGGGAGCTGTTTTTT. Its translation is CASSHSRENTGELFF.

CDR3: CSARGVSRGRDEQYF. The DNA of the CDR3 is TGCAGTGCTAGAGGTGTAAGCAGGGGGCGAGACGAGCAGTACTTC. The gene calls are TRBV20-1 and TRBJ2-7; 8 bases map to TRBD1. The V gene's germline CDR1 is DFQATT and CDR2 SNEGSKA (reference sequence). The CDR3 is 15 amino acids. V dropped 1 base and J dropped 5; count of bases not matched to a gene: 10.

The J gene is TRBJ1-4, the V gene TRBV28; D gene ambiguous. This CDR3 spans 16 amino acids. The V gene's germline CDR1 is MDHEN and CDR2 SYDVKM. V was cut by 3 bases and J by 0 bases, with 11 bases left in between. In DNA, the CDR3 is TGTGCCAGCAGTTTGGGCAGGAGGGCAACTAATGAAAAACTGTTTTTT. It yields the protein CASSLGRRATNEKLFF.

The V call is TRBV20-1, the J call TRBJ2-1; D gene uncertain. V was trimmed by 5 bases and J by 4 bases, leaving 12 bases between them. CDR3 size: 13 residues. Per the germline V gene, CDR1 is DFQATT and CDR2 is SNEGSKA (reference sequence). The CDR3 spells CSAGRALYNEQFF. CDR3 DNA sequence: TGCAGTGCTGGCCGGGCCCTTTACAATGAGCAGTTCTTC.

Only a few counts were recorded for this clonotype. The chain employs TRBV19 and TRBJ1-2; D remains ambiguous. The germline V gene encodes CDR1 LNHDA and CDR2 SQIVND (reference sequence). Trimming shortened V by 7 bases and J by 1 base, and 19 bases separated the two germline ends. This CDR3 comprises 16 residues. CDR3 protein: CASTSLDRANNYGYTF. As DNA, the CDR3 is TGTGCCAGTACCTCCCTAGACCGTGCTAATAACTATGGCTACACCTTC.

This clonotype occurred once. This sequence may be a read error, since a much larger clone differs from it by one base. The chain couples TRBV7-2 to TRBJ2-5; D is ambiguous. Germline loops: CDR1 SGHTA, CDR2 FQGNSA. This CDR3 is 15 amino acids long. DNA of the CDR3: TGTGTCAGCAGCTTAATCGAGAACGTTAAAGAGACCCAGTACTTC. Protein: CVSSLIENVKETQYF. The complete variable domain, with remaining parts taken from reference TRBV7-2 and TRBJ2-5, reads GAGVSQSPSNKVTEKGKDVELRCDPISGHTALYWYRQSLGQGLEFLIYFQGNSAPDKSGLPSDRFSAERTGGSVSTLTIQRTQQEDSAVYLCVSSLIENVKETQYFGPGTRLLVL.

V is TRBV4-3 and J is TRBJ2-1; D is undetermined. With the DNA end fitting TRBJ2-7 better, the J assignment may be wrong. The CDR3 totals 16 residues. Germline V gene sequence: CDR1 LGHNA, CDR2 YSLEER. CDR3 amino acids: CASSQGKRAVYNEQYF. Here the CDR3 DNA reads TGCGCCAGCAGCCAAGGCAAAAGGGCGGTTTACAATGAGCAGTACTTC.

Ten or more counts support this clonotype. This sequence joins TRBV29-1 and TRBJ2-3; D possibly uses TRBD1 or TRBD2 (5 bases each). The germline CDR1 and CDR2 sequences are SQVTM and ANQGSEA. Trimming pared 7 bases from V and 0 bases from J, leaving 8 bases between. The CDR3 loop spans 12 amino acids. The CDR3 bases are TGCAGCGAGGGACGGAGCACAGATACGCAGTATTTT. Its translation: CSEGRSTDTQYF.